This TCR beta chain came from a study of post-analysis software for immune sequencing data. Background on the study: The study covered relapsing-remitting, secondary progressive and progressive-relapsing courses of multiple sclerosis.

The study, taken as a whole, reports: Those with multiple sclerosis, the patient group, showed significantly lower normalized Chao1 diversity than controls. With F measure, samples from one preparation batch clustered together strongly. TRBV segments more frequent in patients than in controls numbered about five and included TRBV5-6, TRBV5-1 and TRBV20-1.

As concerns this clonotype: Its target is unknown.

TCR beta libraries were prepared from cDNA with unique molecular identifiers. Each CDR3 protein is one row after TCRdb ran MiXCR on the PCR reads. The data show hundreds of thousands of distinct CDR3 sequences, approximately 60% seen once. Between the trimmed V and J ends, which lost 3 bases and 2 bases, there was a span of 18 bases. Germline-derived CDR1 and CDR2 are SGHKS and YYEKEE (reference sequence). There are 16 residues in the CDR3. Source material: blood. This TCR was recovered from a girl under 10 years old with multiple sclerosis. The chain is built from TRBV5-5 and TRBJ2-7; D possibly corresponds to TRBD1 (6 bases). CDR3 sequence: CASSSPGHGSAYEQYF. The CDR3 coding sequence is TGTGCCAGCAGCTCGCCGGGACATGGGAGCGCCTACGAGCAGTACTTC.